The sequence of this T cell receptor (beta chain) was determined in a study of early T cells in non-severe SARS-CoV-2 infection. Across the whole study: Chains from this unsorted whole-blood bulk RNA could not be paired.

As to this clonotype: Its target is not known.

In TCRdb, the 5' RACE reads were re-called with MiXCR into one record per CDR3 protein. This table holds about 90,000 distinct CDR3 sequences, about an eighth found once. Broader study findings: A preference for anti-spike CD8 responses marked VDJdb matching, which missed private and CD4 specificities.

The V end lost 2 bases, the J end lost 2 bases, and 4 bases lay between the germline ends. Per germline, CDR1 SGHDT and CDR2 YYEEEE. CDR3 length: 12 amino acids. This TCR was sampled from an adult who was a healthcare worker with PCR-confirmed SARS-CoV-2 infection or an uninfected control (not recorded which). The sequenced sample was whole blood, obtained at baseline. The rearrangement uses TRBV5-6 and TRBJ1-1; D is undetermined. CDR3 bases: TGTGCCAGCAGCTTTGATAACACTGAAGCTTTCTTT. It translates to CASSFDNTEAFF.